This record covers a single T cell receptor (beta chain). It has no known antigen specificity. Base quality data are lacking; no much larger clone is found one base away. The library was prepared using the immunoSEQ multiplex PCR assay. For the multiplex PCR, a mixture combining 60 forward primers for TCR Vbeta segments and 13 reverse primers for TCR Jbeta segments was used. The CDR3 region of rearranged TCR beta genes was amplified from genomic DNA with a multiplex PCR assay. On the Illumina HiSeq System, the amplified TCR beta libraries were sequenced as 87-base-pair reads. As for the authors' bioinformatics: In a later analysis, around 80 million unique TCR beta chains were counted across the roughly 700 repertoires, and approximately 11 million of these chains were shared by at least two donors. Raw reads were error-corrected and collapsed into unique sequences with a nearest-neighbor algorithm that merged closely related sequences to remove PCR and sequencing errors. CDR3 sequences were aligned to IMGT reference sequences to assign V, D and J gene segments. For a sequence to be retained, a match of at least six nucleotides was required to both a V gene segment and a J gene segment. Rearrangements were classified as productive when the CDR3 lacked stop codons and remained in frame with V and J, and all other rearrangements were classified as non-productive. CDR3 was defined by IMGT convention, running from the second conserved V-encoded cysteine to the conserved J-encoded phenylalanine. The earlier analysis of 587 of the donors excluded sequences that lacked an unambiguous match to a single V gene segment. In an earlier analysis of about 590 of the donors, a V segment was called functional when productive rearrangements were above 56.7%, and segregating when the standard deviation between donors exceeded 5%. A statistical classification framework was developed to diagnose cytomegalovirus status using the catalog of TCR beta chain sequences. A later analysis assigned V and J genes by comparing TCR nucleotide sequences with IMGT/GENE-DB human TR gene sequences. In a later analysis, CDR3 sequences and most-parsimonious VDJ recombination scenarios were assigned using the TCRdist pipeline. A later analysis defined each TCR beta chain by its CDR3 amino acid sequence plus V-gene family, and excluded reads lacking a unique V-gene family. To address suspected cross-contamination and a sequencing artifact, a later analysis removed several hundred highly shared, low-generation-probability nucleotide sequences. In a later analysis, a clonal expansion index was calculated for each public chain from normalized within-repertoire ranks of inferred template counts. In a later analysis, generation probabilities were computed using a VDJ recombination model fitted to out-of-frame rearrangements, and the results were checked against IGoR. Hypergeometric tests were used in a later analysis to score TCR-TCR, TCR-HLA and TCR-CMV co-occurrence, with a repertoire-size bias correction applied to the TCR pairs. A later analysis estimated false discovery rates by permuting HLA or CMV assignments 20 times. In a later analysis, co-occurring TCRs were grouped using DBSCAN, with TCRdist sequence similarity added in when clustering inside HLA-allele-positive subsets. Repertoires with fewer than 30,000 or more than 120,000 public chains, plus five repertoires with anomalous nucleotide sharing, were excluded from co-occurrence clustering. Held by TCRdb, this immuneACCESS table contains in-frame sequences only and omits some clones. Under half of the omission traces to an unresolved V gene where checked; the cause of the rest is unknown. D and trimming come from the DNA, and the V and J calls and clone size come from that table. The sample data list more than 200,000 clones, and 83% of these were observed just once. About 1.4% of the sample is in the top ten clones.

The data originate from a study of cytomegalovirus exposure and HLA in healthy donors (dated by TCRdb to about 2017). Notes on the research overall: An earlier analysis of approximately 600 of the donors reported approximately 300 Gb of sequence data and roughly 100 million unique TCR beta sequences from about 180 million T cells. Besides the first cohort of 666 subjects, a separate validation cohort made up of 120 different subjects was used. Every repertoire in the discovery cohort had been generated on one and the same sequencing platform. HLA typing included class I and class II loci at four-digit resolution. The genetic ancestry cluster associated with self-reported Caucasian donors included about 84% of the approximately 410 genotyped donors. Typing coverage varied by locus: roughly 620-630 donors for A, B, C, DRB1 and DQB1; under 550 for DQA1; approximately 610 for DPA1; more than 450 for DPB1. A later genetic analysis took genome-wide SNP genotypes for about 65% of the roughly 670 donors and used that subset as a discovery cohort. In a later analysis, previously published TCR beta repertoires from about 670 donors were re-analyzed and high-resolution HLA genotyping was added so that TCR occurrence patterns could be studied. Four to six DR-DQ haplotypes were handled as single units for association and clustering, since linkage in the cohort was strong. To predict cytomegalovirus infection status, the study brought together high-throughput TCR immunosequencing, statistical association of individual TCRs with disease status, and machine learning. Donor age, sex, ethnicity and CMV serostatus were compiled together with the repertoire data. Rather than drawing on any new phenotypic data, the later analysis identified candidate immune exposures from TCR beta sequences and the way those sequences occurred across donors. Among 300 to 450 genotyped donors of the cohort, an average of around 240,000 unique TCR beta nucleotide sequences were sequenced per donor, around 18% of them non-productive. An early release covering just under 650 HLA-typed donors comprised approximately 300 gigabases of sequencing data and 65 million to 100 million unique TCR sequences. Using immunosequencing, the study profiled T cell repertoires from 550 to 750 subjects and related those repertoires to cytomegalovirus serostatus. The study aimed to test whether signatures of past pathogen exposure could be identified by cataloging public T cell receptors. In an earlier analysis of about 590 of the donors, high-throughput TCR beta sequencing was used to judge whether each TCR beta V gene segment behaved as functional or pseudogenic. The investigation overall reported the following: Because HLA typing was unavailable for some donors at each locus, only the typed subset was used in association tests. A cluster of highly shared sequence variants was judged likely to be a technical artifact of the sequencing pipeline. The authors suggested that the approach could potentially be generalized to other disease states and immunological phenotypes. A later analysis associated roughly 17,000 TCR beta sequences with specific HLA alleles at a false discovery rate of 0.05. According to a later genetic analysis, donors in an Asian-associated ancestry cluster had fewer N-insertions in productive TCRs than the roughly 660-donor mean. In a later analysis, the rate of TCR association differed among HLA loci, with DRB1 alleles having the most associated TCRs and HLA-C alleles having the fewest. For the cohort, immune exposure information was limited to CMV serostatus. An association between a missense DCLRE1C variant and V-gene and J-gene trimming of TCR beta chains was found in a later genetic analysis and replicated in an independent cohort. A later analysis found that most CMV-associated TCR beta chains appeared HLA-restricted, with HLA associations seemingly driven largely by CMV exposure. A further reported finding was that TCR beta sequences accurately predicted the HLA-A and HLA-B alleles for most subjects in the first cohort. Correlated functional status among segregating V segments might be attributable to linkage disequilibrium, but an unknown experimental factor could not be ruled out. Because the 87-base-pair reads could not distinguish some IMGT-functional V segments, including TRBV6-2 and TRBV6-3, those segments were excluded. Because counts were too low, seventeen rarely observed V segments, including chromosome 9 orphons, were left out of the earlier analysis of 500 to 750 of the donors. In vitro tests confirmed that a few of the cytomegalovirus-associated TCR beta chains recognize cytomegalovirus antigens. While some public TCRs were present in many individuals, most TCR sequences turned up only very rarely across donors. Presence/absence analyses assumed roughly uniform sequencing depth across donors, an assumption that may not hold. A later analysis reported that several top co-occurrence clusters appeared linked to parvovirus B19, influenza, CMV and Epstein-Barr virus. Strong co-occurrence of HLA alleles, especially DR and DQ, made assigning TCR associations to individual alleles difficult. Broadly in line with IMGT annotations, most TCR beta V segments showed up in productive rearrangements about 87% or about 30% of the time in an earlier analysis of under 700 of the donors. In the study, about 150 TCR beta chains were listed as associated with cytomegalovirus. The classifier was reported to diagnose cytomegalovirus status with high specificity and sensitivity in both the original and validation cohorts. In a later analysis, HLA-associated TCR beta chains showed more clonal expansion and lower generation probabilities than non-associated chains that were equally common. Only TCR beta chains were sequenced in this cohort, and the absence of alpha or paired-chain data limited detectable features.

The cohort consisted of some 670 healthy bone marrow donors. At the time of sampling, all cohort members were nominally healthy, though unrecorded immune exposures were likely present. The donor was CMV seronegative and was included in the group of around 320 seronegative cohort members. Every donor gave a peripheral blood sample, and the peripheral blood mononuclear cells from that sample were used for TCR beta sequencing. The Qiagen DNeasy Blood Extraction Kit was used to extract genomic DNA from the blood cell samples. The CDR3 goes from the cysteine to the phenylalanine over 16 residues. CDR3 DNA only is kept here, 48 bases in frame from base 1. V loses 0 bases at its end and J loses 3 bases; junction bases beyond the gene matches: 6. The germline V gene (reference sequence) specifies MNHEY as CDR1 and SMNVEV as CDR2.

This sequence was found in a girl aged 10 to 17 in good health and CMV-seronegative. Sequenced input: PBMCs. The chain couples TRBV27 to TRBJ2-7; TRBD1 matches 9 bases in the middle. The DNA sequence is TGTGCCAGCAGTTTATCCGGGACAGGGCCTATCTACGAGCAGTACTTC. Translated, this is CASSLSGTGPIYEQYF.